This T cell receptor (beta chain) was profiled in a study of response to subunit inactivated influenza vaccine. The CDR3 contains 15 residues. The V end lost 2 bases, the J end lost 0 bases, and 8 bases lay between the germline ends. CDR1 and CDR2 (germline): LGHNA, YSLEER. With respect to this clonotype: A much larger clone lies a single base off, so this may be a read error.

TCRdb used MiXCR to reprocess the RT-PCR reads, holding one entry per CDR3 protein. The repertoire includes around 530,000 distinct CDR3 sequences, about an eighth of them detected once, and roughly 10% sits in the top ten. Sequenced here: PBMCs from blood, sampled on the day of vaccination. The TCR was taken from a man aged 50 to 59 who received an inactivated influenza vaccine. V gene TRBV4-3 combines with J gene TRBJ2-1; perhaps TRBD2 as D (5 bases). The CDR3 spells CASSQCGSSYNEQFF. The CDR3 DNA follows: TGCGCCAGCAGCCAATGTGGGAGCTCCTACAATGAGCAGTTCTTC.